This T cell receptor beta chain was profiled in a study of blood T cell repertoires in COVID-19. Looking at the study overall: Donors in the United States, Italy and Spain gave samples during acute or convalescent COVID-19. The analysed material was cDNA or gDNA that came from T cells, B-cell-depleted T cells, or PBMCs.

In the original analysis: By means of reference gene primer amplification, nucleated cell counts were estimated. Method: immunoSEQ multiplex PCR; TCRdb's copy keeps in-frame clones and lacks some. That table furnishes V, J and clone size, whereas the DNA furnished D and trimming. The sample holds around 150,000 clones, approximately 81% seen once. The germline V gene encodes CDR1 MNHEY and CDR2 SVGAGI. With 7 bases removed from V and 8 bases from J, the gap between germline ends came to 23 bases. The length of the CDR3 is 15 residues. The TCR comes from a woman aged 60-75 years with active or convalescent COVID-19. The sequenced sample consisted of peripheral blood. The J gene is TRBJ1-2, the V gene TRBV6-5, with D possibly matching TRBD1 (6 bases). The CDR3 DNA is TGTGCCAGCAAGAACTCCAAGGGGGGGTTCGAGGGCTACACCTTC. As protein: CASKNSKGGFEGYTF.